This entry features one T cell receptor beta chain sequence. Antigen unknown. The assay was immunoSEQ multiplex PCR, and TCRdb's table has in-frame clones only and misses some. The table records fewer than 200,000 clones, around 88% of them present only once. The CDR3 has 13 residues. V shed 5 bases and J shed 6 bases, with 12 bases lying between them. Germline V gene lookup returns CDR1 SEHNR and CDR2 FQNEAQ (reference sequence). The record originates from a study of T cell responses to AZD1222 COVID-19 vaccine. Whole-study findings and limits: A reported finding is that nearly half of spike-specific TCRs target unmutated variant regions. Among the donors, most were white British and more were female, and clonal diversity was possibly underestimated. Vaccine-associated CD4 TCRs ranged over spike, dominating at 160-218 and 743-854.

This sequence joins TRBV7-9 and TRBJ2-3; D not resolved. The sample here was peripheral blood, taken 28 days after the second AZD1222 dose. The TCR originated in an adult who received the AZD1222 COVID-19 vaccine. The CDR3 sequence is CASSVGPLDTQYF. CDR3 nucleotide sequence: TGTGCCAGCAGCGTGGGTCCCCTCGATACGCAGTATTTT.